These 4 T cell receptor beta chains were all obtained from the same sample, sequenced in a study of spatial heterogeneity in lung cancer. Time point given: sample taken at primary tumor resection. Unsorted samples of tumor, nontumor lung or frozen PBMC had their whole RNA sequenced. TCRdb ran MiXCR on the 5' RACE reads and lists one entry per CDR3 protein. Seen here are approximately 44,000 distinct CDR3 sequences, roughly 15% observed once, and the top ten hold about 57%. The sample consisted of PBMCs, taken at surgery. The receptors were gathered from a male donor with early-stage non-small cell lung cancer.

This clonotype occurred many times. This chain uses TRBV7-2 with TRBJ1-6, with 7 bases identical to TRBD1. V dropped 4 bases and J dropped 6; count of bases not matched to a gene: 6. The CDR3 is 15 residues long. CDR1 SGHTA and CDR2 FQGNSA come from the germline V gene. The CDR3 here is CASSSARGFNSPLHF. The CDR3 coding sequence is TGTGCCAGCAGCTCAGCCAGGGGGTTTAATTCACCCCTCCACTTT.

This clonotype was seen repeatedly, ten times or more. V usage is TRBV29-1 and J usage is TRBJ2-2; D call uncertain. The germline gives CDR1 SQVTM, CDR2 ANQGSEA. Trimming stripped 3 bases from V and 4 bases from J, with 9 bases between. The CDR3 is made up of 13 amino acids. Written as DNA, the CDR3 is TGCAGCGTTGAGCTCGTTTCCACCGGGGAGCTGTTTTTT. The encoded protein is CSVELVSTGELFF.

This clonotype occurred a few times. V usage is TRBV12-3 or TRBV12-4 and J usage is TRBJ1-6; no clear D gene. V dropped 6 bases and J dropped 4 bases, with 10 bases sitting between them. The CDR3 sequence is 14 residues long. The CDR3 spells CASRPGRYNSPLHF. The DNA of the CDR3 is TGTGCCAGCAGGCCCGGACGGTATAATTCACCCCTCCACTTT.

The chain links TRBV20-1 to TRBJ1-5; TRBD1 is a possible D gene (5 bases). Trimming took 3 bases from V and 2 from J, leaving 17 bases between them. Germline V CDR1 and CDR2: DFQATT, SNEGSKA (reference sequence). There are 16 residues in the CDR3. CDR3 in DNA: TGCAGTGCTAGTGACTCCCGGTCGGGGGGCAATCAGCCCCAGCATTTT. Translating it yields CSASDSRSGGNQPQHF.